Presented here are 12 T cell receptor beta chains from one specimen sequenced in a study of cytomegalovirus exposure and HLA in healthy donors. The PCR was carried out with 60 Vbeta primers and 13 Jbeta primers. Profiled with immunoSEQ multiplex PCR; TCRdb holds only in-frame clones, not every one. The table records about 210,000 clones, roughly 87% of them present only once. Material: PBMCs. The source is a man between 35 and 55 years old in good health and CMV-seropositive.

This clone was counted a few times. Here the CDR3 reads CASSSDRAVEKLFF. For the CDR3, the DNA is TGTGCCAGCAGCTCGGACAGGGCAGTTGAAAAACTGTTTTTT. V usage is TRBV6-1 and J usage is TRBJ1-4, with 8 positions matching TRBD1. Germline values: CDR1 MNHNS, CDR2 SASEGT. The CDR3 is 14 residues long. The V segment lost 6 bases and the J segment 7 bases; nucleotides outside the gene matches: 7.

The rearrangement uses TRBV7-8 and TRBJ2-5, with D maybe TRBD1 (6 bases). Trimming pared 5 bases from V and 8 bases from J, leaving 18 bases between. Germline loops: CDR1 SGHVS, CDR2 FQNEAQ. The CDR3 spans 14 residues. Written as DNA, the CDR3 is TGTGCCAGCAGCCCCTGGACAGAAAAGAGAACCCAGTACTTC. As protein: CASSPWTEKRTQYF. Looking up the rest from reference TRBV7-8 and TRBJ2-5 gives the full variable domain: GAGVSQSPRYKVAKRGQDVALRCDPISGHVSLFWYQQALGQGPEFLTYFQNEAQLDKSGLPSDRFFAERPEGSVSTLKIQRTQQEDSAVYLCASSPWTEKRTQYFGPGTRLLVL.

The chain employs TRBV6-1 and TRBJ1-2, with D unresolved. The CDR3 has 14 amino acids. CDR1 MNHNS and CDR2 SASEGT come from the germline V gene. Trimming cost V 3 bases and J 0 bases, with 8 bases left between them. CDR3 loop: CASSETSANYGYTF. CDR3 nucleotide sequence: TGTGCCAGCAGTGAGACTTCAGCTAACTATGGCTACACCTTC.

V gene TRBV5-1 combines with J gene TRBJ2-2; tentative D call: TRBD1 (5 bases). Trimming took off 4 bases at V and 4 bases at J, with 14 bases between the two ends. Germline V gives CDR1 SGHRS, CDR2 YFSETQ. The CDR3 extends over 15 amino acids. The CDR3 sequence: CASSLLGVSTGELFF. In DNA form, the CDR3 reads TGCGCCAGCAGCCTTCTAGGGGTTAGCACCGGGGAGCTGTTTTTT. The variable domain in full, with the rest retrieved from reference TRBV5-1 and TRBJ2-2, is KAGVTQTPRYLIKTRGQQVTLSCSPISGHRSVSWYQQTPGQGLQFLFEYFSETQRNKGNFPGRFSGRQFSNSRSEMNVSTLELGDSALYLCASSLLGVSTGELFFGEGSRLTVL.

With regard to this clone: An end of the junction differs from the germline gene, which may be a read error. Here the CDR3 DNA reads TGCGGCGTGACGACTAGCGGGAGGCAATACGAGCAGTACTTC. It specifies CGVTTSGRQYEQYF. The rearrangement links TRBV29-1 to TRBJ2-7; 13 nucleotides agree with TRBD2. Germline CDR1 reads SQVTM; CDR2 reads ANQGSEA. The CDR3 contains 14 residues.

The CDR3: CASKLGRALDTQYF. Written as DNA, the CDR3 is TGTGCCAGCAAGCTCGGGAGGGCATTGGATACGCAGTATTTT. V usage is TRBV7-2 and J usage is TRBJ2-3; the match to TRBD2 covers 8 bases. The CDR3 sequence is 14 residues long. Germline V gives CDR1 SGHTA, CDR2 FQGNSA. V was pared by 7 bases and J by 6 bases, with 9 bases of the junction left unmatched.

The chain has TRBV28 and TRBJ2-2; 7 positions agree with TRBD1. V gave up 4 bases and J gave up 4 bases; unmatched junction bases: 6. The CDR3 runs 15 residues. Per the germline V gene, CDR1 is MDHEN and CDR2 is SYDVKM. The CDR3 here is CASSSGQAGTGELFF. The CDR3 nucleotides read TGTGCCAGCAGTTCCGGACAGGCGGGCACCGGGGAGCTGTTTTTT.

The V gene is TRBV27, the J gene TRBJ1-2; D gene ambiguous. The V gene lost 5 bases and the J gene lost 1 base, with 20 bases spanning the gap. Germline CDR1 is MNHEY and CDR2 is SMNVEV (reference sequence). The CDR3 loop spans 17 amino acids. CDR3 sequence: CASSPQFWEGVNYGYTF. The CDR3 region has the DNA TGTGCCAGCAGTCCCCAATTTTGGGAGGGAGTTAACTATGGCTACACCTTC.

This clone was picked up a small number of times. Sequence at one end of the junction differs from germline and may be a read error. This sequence joins TRBV6-6 and TRBJ1-1, with 7 bases fitting TRBD1. The CDR3 length is 13 residues. Germline V gives CDR1 MNHNY, CDR2 SVGAGI (reference sequence). The CDR3 here is CASNYRGNTEAFF. In nucleotides, the CDR3 is TGTGCCAGCAATTACAGGGGGAACACTGAAGCTTTCTTT.

This clone has a handful of counts. The CDR3 loop is CSARAQGTQYF. The CDR3, as DNA: TGCAGTGCTAGAGCCCAGGGGACCCAGTACTTC. The rearrangement joins TRBV20-1 to TRBJ2-5, with D possibly TRBD1 on 5 matching bases. The V gene lost 1 base and the J gene lost 7 bases, with 7 bases spanning the gap. The V gene's germline CDR1 is DFQATT and CDR2 SNEGSKA (reference sequence). The CDR3 extends over 11 amino acids.

The chain employs TRBV18 and TRBJ2-7, with D tentatively TRBD2 (6 bases). Trimming shortened V by 4 bases and J by 2 bases, and 21 bases separated the two germline ends. The germline V gene has CDR1 KGHSH and CDR2 LQKENI. CDR3 size: 17 residues. CDR3 in amino acids: CASSLGAGRADPYEQYF. DNA of the CDR3: TGTGCCAGCTCACTTGGCGCGGGGAGAGCGGATCCCTACGAGCAGTACTTC.

This chain links TRBV21-1 with TRBJ1-3; TRBD1 reflects the table's D call only, with no check against the DNA. TRBV21-1 is labeled a pseudogene. CDR3 length equals 19 residues. In DNA, the CDR3 is TGTGCCAGCAGCAAAGGTACGGGGACAGGGGCCTCCTTTGGAAACACCATATATTTT. Its translation is CASSKGTGTGASFGNTIYF.